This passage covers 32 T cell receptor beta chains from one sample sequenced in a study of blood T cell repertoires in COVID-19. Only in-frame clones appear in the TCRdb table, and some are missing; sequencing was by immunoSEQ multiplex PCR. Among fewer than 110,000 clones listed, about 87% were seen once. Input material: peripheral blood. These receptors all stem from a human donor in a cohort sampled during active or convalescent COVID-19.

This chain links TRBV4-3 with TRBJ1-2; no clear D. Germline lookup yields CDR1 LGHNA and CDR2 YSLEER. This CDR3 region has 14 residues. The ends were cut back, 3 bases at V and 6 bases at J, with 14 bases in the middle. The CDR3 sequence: CASSHDKFLDGYTF. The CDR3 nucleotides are TGCGCCAGCAGCCACGACAAATTTCTGGATGGCTACACCTTC.

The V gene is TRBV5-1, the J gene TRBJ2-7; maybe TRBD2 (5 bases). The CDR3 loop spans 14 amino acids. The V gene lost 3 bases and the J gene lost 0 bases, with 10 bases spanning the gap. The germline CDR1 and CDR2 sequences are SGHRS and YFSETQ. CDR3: CASSSSGISYEQYF. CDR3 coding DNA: TGCGCCAGCAGCTCAAGCGGTATCTCCTACGAGCAGTACTTC.

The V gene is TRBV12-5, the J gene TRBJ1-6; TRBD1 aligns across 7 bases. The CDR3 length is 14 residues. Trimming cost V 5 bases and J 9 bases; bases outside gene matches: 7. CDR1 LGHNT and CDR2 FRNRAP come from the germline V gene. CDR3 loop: CASGGGQEGSPLHF. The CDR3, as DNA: TGTGCTAGTGGTGGCGGACAGGAGGGTTCACCCCTCCACTTT.

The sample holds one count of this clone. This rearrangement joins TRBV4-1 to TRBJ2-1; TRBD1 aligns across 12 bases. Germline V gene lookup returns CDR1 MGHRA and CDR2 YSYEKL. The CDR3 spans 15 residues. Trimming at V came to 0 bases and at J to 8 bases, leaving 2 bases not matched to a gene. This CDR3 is CASSQEGTGGYEQFF. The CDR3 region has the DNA TGCGCCAGCAGCCAAGAAGGGACAGGGGGCTATGAGCAGTTCTTC.

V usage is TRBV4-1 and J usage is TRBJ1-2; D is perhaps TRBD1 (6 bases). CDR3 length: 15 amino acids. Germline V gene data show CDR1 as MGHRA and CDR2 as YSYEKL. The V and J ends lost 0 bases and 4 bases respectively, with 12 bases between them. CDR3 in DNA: TGCGCCAGCAGCCAAGATCGGGGGGCGGGCTATGGCTACACCTTC. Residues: CASSQDRGAGYGYTF.

The CDR3 is CASSQDSGVFAGELFF. The CDR3 bases are TGTGCCAGCAGCCAAGATAGCGGGGTCTTTGCCGGGGAGCTGTTTTTT. V gene TRBV3-1 (or the pseudogene TRBV3-2) combines with J gene TRBJ2-2; 8 bases are shared with TRBD2. This CDR3 is built from 16 residues. J was trimmed by 6 bases and V by 0 bases; bases with no gene match: 6. CDR1 is LGHDT and CDR2 is YNNKEL in the germline V gene (reference sequence).

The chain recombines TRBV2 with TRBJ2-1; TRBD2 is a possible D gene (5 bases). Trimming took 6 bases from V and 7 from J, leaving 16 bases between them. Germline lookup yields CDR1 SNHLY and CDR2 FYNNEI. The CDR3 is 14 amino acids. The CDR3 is CASRPGLLKNEQFF. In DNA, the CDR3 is TGTGCCAGCAGACCCGGACTCTTAAAGAATGAGCAGTTCTTC. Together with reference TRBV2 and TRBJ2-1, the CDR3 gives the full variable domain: EPEVTQTPSHQVTQMGQEVILRCVPISNHLYFYWYRQILGQKVEFLVSFYNNEISEKSEIFDDQFSVERPDGSNFTLKIRSTKLEDSAMYFCASRPGLLKNEQFFGPGTRLTVL.

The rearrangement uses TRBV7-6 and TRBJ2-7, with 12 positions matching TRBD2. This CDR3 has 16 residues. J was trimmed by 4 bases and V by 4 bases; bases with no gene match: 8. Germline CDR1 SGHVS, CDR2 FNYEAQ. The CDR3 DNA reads TGTGCCAGCAGCTCCCTAGCGGGGGGGAGTATTTACGAGCAGTACTTC. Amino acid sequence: CASSSLAGGSIYEQYF. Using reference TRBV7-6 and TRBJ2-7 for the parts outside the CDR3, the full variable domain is GAGVSQSPRYKVTKRGQDVALRCDPISGHVSLYWYRQALGQGPEFLTYFNYEAQQDKSGLPNDRFSAERPEGSISTLTIQRTEQRDSAMYRCASSSLAGGSIYEQYFGPGTRLTVT.

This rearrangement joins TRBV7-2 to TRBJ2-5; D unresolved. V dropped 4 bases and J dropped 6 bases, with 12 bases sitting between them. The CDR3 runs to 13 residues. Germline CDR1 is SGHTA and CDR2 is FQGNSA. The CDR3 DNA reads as TGTGCCAGCAGCTCATCCTACCGAAAGACCCAGTACTTC. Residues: CASSSSYRKTQYF.

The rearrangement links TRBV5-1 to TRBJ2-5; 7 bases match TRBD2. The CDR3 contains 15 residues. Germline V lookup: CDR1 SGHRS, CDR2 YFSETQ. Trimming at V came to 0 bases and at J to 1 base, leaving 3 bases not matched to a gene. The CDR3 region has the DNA TGCGCCAGCAGCTTGGAGGGCGGGGGCCAAGAGACCCAGTACTTC. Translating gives CASSLEGGGQETQYF.

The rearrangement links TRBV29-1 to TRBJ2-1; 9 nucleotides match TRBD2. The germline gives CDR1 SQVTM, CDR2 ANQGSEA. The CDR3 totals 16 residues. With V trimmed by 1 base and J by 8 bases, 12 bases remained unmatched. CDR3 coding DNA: TGCAGCGTTGAAGGGACTCCTAGCGGGGTGGTGGATGAGCAGTTCTTC. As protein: CSVEGTPSGVVDEQFF.

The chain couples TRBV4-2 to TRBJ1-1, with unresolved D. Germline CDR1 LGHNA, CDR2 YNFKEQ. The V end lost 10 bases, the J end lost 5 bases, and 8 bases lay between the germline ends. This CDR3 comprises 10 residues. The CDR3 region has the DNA TGTGCCACCGCCGGGACTGAAGCTTTCTTT. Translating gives CATAGTEAFF.

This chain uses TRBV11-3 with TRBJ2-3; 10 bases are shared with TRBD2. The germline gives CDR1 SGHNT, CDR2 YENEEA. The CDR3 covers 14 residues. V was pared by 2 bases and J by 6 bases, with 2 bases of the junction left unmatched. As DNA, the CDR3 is TGTGCCAGCAGCTTAACTAGCGGGGTGGATACGCAGTATTTT. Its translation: CASSLTSGVDTQYF.

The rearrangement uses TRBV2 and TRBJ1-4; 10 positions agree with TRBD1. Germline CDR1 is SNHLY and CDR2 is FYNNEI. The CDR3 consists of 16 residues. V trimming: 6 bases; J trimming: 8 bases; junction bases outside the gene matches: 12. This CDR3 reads CASSSGTGAGGEKLFF. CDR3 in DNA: TGTGCCAGCAGCTCCGGGACAGGGGCCGGAGGGGAAAAACTGTTTTTT.

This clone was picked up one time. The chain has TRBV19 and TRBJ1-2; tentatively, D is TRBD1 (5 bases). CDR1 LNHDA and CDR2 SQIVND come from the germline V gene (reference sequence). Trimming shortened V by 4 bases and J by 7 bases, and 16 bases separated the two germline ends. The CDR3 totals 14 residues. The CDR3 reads CASSNAAGLGGYTF. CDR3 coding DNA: TGTGCCAGTAGTAACGCCGCAGGGCTGGGTGGCTACACCTTC.

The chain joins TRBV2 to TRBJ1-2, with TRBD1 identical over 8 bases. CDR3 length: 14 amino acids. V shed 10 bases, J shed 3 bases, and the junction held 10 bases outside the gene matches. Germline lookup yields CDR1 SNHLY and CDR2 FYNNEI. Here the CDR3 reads CATPWTGYDYGYTF. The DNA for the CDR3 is TGTGCCACCCCCTGGACAGGGTATGACTATGGCTACACCTTC.

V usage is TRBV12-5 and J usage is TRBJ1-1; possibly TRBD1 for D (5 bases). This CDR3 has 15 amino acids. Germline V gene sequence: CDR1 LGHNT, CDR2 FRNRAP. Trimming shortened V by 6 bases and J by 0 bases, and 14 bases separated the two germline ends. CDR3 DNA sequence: TGTGCTAGTGGGCTGGGGCAAGGGATGAACACTGAAGCTTTCTTT. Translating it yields CASGLGQGMNTEAFF.

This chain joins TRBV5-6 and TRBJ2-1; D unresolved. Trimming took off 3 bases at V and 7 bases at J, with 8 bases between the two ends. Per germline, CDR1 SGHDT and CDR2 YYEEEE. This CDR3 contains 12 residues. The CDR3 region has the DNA TGTGCCAGCAGCTATCTTCGGAATGAGCAGTTCTTC. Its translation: CASSYLRNEQFF.

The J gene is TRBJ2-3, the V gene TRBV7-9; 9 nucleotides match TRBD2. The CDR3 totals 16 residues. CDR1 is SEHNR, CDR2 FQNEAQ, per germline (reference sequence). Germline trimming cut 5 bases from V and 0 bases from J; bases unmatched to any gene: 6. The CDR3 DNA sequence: TGTGCCAGCAGCCCTTCTAGCGGGGCCAGCACAGATACGCAGTATTTT. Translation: CASSPSSGASTDTQYF.

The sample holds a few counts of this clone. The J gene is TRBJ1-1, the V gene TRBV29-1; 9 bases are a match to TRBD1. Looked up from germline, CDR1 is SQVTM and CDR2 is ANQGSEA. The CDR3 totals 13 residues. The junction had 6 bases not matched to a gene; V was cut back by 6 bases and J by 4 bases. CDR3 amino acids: CSVQGAGITEAFF. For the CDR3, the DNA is TGCAGCGTACAGGGGGCGGGAATCACTGAAGCTTTCTTT.

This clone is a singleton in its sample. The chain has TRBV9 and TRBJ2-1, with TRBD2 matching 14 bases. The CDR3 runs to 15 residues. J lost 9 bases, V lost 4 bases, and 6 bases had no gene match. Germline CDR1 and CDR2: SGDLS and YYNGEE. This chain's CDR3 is CASSKGTSGGFEQFF. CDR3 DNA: TGTGCCAGCAGCAAAGGGACTAGCGGGGGTTTTGAGCAGTTCTTC.

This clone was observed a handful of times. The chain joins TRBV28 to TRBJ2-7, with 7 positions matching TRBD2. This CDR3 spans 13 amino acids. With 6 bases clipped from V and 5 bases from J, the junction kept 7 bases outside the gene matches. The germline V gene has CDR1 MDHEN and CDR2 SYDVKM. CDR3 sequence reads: CASRMGGEDEQYF. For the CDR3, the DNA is TGTGCCAGCAGGATGGGGGGGGAGGACGAGCAGTACTTC.

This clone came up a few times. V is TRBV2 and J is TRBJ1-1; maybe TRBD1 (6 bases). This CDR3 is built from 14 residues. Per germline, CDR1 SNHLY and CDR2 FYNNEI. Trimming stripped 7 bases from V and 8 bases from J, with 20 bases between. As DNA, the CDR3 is TGTGCCAGCAACCGAGGGGGGGCTGGGGCCGAAGCTTTCTTT. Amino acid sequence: CASNRGGAGAEAFF.

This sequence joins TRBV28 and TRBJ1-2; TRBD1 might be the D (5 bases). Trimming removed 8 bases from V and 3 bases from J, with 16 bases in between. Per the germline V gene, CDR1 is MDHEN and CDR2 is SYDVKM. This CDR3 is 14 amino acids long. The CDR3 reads CASLTPGGYYGYTF. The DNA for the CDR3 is TGTGCCAGCTTAACCCCCGGGGGTTACTATGGCTACACCTTC.

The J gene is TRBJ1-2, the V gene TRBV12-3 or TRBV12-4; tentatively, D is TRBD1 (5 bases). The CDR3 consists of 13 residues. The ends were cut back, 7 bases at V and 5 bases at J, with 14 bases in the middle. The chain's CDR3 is CASTRSGAYGYTF. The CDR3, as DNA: TGTGCCAGCACCCGCTCTGGGGCTTATGGCTACACCTTC.

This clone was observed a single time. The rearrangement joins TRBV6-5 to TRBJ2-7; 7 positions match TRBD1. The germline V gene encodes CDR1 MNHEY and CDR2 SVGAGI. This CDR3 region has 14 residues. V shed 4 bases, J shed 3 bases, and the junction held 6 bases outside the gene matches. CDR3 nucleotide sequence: TGTGCCAGCAGTTTAGAGGGGGCGGGCTACGAGCAGTACTTC. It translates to CASSLEGAGYEQYF.

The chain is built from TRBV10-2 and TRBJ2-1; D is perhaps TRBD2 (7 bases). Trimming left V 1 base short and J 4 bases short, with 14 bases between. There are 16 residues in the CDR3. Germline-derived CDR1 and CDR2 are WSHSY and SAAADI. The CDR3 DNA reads TGCGCCAGCAGTGAGTTTTCCGGGGGGCTGTACAATGAGCAGTTCTTC. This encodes CASSEFSGGLYNEQFF.

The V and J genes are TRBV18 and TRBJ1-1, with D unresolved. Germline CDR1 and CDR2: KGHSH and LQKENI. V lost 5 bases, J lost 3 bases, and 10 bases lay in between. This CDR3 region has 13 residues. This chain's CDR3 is CASSMRIDTEAFF. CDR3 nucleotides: TGTGCCAGCTCAATGAGAATTGACACTGAAGCTTTCTTT.

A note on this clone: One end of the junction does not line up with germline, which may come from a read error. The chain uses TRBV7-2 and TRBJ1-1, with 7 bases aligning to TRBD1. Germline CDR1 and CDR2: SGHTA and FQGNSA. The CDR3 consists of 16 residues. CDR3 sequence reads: CASSPDGTALKTEAFF. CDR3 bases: TGTGCCAGCAGCCCAGACGGGACAGCCCTGAAAACTGAAGCTTTCTTT.

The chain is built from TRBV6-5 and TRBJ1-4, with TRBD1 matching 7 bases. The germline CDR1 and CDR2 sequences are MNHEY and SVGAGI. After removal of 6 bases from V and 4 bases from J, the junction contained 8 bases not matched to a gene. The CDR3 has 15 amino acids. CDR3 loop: CASSKQGQNNEKLFF. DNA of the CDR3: TGTGCCAGCAGCAAGCAGGGACAGAATAATGAAAAACTGTTTTTT.

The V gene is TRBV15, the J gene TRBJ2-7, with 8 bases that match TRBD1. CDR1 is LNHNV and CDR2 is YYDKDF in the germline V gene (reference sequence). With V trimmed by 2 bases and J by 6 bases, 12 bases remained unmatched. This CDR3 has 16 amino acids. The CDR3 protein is CATSRTMDRDDLEQYF. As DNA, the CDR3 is TGTGCCACCAGCAGAACCATGGACAGGGACGACCTCGAGCAGTACTTC.

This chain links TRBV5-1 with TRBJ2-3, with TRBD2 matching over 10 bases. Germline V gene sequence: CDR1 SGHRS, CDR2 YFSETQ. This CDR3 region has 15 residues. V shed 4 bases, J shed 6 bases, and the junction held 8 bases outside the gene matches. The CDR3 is CASSLERGGPDTQYF. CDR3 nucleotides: TGCGCCAGCAGCCTCGAGCGGGGGGGCCCCGATACGCAGTATTTT.